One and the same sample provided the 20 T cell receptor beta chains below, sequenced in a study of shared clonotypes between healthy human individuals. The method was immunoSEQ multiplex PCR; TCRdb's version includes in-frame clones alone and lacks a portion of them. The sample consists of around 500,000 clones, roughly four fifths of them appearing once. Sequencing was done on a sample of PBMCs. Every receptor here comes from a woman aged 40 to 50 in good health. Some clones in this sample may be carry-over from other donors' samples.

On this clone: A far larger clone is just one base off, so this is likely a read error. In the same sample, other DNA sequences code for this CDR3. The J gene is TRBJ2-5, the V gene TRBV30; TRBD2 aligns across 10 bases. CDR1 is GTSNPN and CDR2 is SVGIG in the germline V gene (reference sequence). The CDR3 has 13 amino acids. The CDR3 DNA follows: TGCGCCTGGAGTCGACTAGCGGGAGAGACCCAGTACTTC. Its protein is CAWSRLAGETQYF.

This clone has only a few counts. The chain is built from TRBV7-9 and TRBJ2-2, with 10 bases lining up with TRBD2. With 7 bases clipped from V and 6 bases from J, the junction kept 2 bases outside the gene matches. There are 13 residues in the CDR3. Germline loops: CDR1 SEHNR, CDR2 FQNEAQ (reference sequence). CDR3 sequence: CASKGLASGELFF. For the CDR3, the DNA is TGTGCCAGCAAGGGACTAGCGTCCGGGGAGCTGTTTTTT.

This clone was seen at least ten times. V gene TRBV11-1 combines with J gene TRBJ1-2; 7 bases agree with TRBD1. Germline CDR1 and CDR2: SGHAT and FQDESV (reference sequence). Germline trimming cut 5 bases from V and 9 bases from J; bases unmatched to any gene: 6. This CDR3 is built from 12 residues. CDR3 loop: CASSVGQASYTF. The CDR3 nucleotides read TGTGCCAGCAGCGTCGGACAGGCTAGCTACACCTTC.

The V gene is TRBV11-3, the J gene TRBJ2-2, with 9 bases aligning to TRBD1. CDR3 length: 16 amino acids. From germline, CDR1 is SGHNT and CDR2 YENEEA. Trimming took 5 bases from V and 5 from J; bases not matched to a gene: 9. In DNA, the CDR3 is TGTGCCAGCAGCCCCCGGGACAGGGCGTCTACCGGGGAGCTGTTTTTT. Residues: CASSPRDRASTGELFF.

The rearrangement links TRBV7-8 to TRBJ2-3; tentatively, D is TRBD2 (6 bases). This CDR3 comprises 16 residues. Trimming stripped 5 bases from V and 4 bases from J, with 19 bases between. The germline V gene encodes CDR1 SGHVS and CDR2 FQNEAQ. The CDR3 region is CASSPRQQRVADTQYF. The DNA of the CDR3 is TGTGCCAGCAGCCCCAGGCAGCAGCGGGTCGCAGATACGCAGTATTTT.

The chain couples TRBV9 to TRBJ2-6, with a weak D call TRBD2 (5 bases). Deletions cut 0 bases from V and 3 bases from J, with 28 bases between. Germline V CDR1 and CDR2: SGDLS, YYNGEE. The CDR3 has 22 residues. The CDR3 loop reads CASSVASSPSEGPLGGANVLTF. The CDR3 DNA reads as TGTGCCAGCAGCGTAGCTTCCTCTCCCAGTGAGGGCCCCCTAGGTGGGGCCAACGTCCTGACTTTC. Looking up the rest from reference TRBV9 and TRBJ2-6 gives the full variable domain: DSGVTQTPKHLITATGQRVTLRCSPRSGDLSVYWYQQSLDQGLQFLIQYYNGEERAKGNILERFSAQQFPDLHSELNLSSLELGDSALYFCASSVASSPSEGPLGGANVLTFGAGSRLTVL.

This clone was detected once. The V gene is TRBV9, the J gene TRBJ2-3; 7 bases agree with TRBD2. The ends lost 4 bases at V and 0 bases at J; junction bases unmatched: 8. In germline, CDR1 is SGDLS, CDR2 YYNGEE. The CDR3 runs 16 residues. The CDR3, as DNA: TGTGCCAGCAGCCCTCACTCTAGCGGAAGCACAGATACGCAGTATTTT. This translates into CASSPHSSGSTDTQYF.

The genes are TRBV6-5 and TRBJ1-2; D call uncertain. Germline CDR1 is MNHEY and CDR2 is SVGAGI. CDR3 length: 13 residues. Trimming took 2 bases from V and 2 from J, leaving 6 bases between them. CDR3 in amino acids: CASSYASNYGYTF. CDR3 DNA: TGTGCCAGCAGTTACGCATCCAACTATGGCTACACCTTC.

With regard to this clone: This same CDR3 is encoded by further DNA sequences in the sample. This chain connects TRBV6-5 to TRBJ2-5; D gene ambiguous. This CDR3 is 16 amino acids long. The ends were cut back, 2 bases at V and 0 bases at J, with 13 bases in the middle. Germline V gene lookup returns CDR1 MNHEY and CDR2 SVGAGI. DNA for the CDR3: TGTGCCAGCAGTTACGCCGACACCTTGTACCAAGAGACCCAGTACTTC. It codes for CASSYADTLYQETQYF.

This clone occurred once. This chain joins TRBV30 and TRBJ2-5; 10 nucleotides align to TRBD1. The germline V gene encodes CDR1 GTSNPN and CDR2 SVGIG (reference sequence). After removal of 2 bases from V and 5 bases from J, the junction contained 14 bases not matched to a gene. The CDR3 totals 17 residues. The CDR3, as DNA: TGTGCCTGGAGTCCCCGGGGAGACAGGGGGCGGAGGGAGACCCAGTACTTC. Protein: CAWSPRGDRGRRETQYF. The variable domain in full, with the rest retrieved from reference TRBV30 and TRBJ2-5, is SQTIHQWPATLVQPVGSPLSLECTVEGTSNPNLYWYRQAAGRGLQLLFYSVGIGQISSEVPQNLSASRPQDRQFILSSKKLLLSDSGFYLCAWSPRGDRGRRETQYFGPGTRLLVL.

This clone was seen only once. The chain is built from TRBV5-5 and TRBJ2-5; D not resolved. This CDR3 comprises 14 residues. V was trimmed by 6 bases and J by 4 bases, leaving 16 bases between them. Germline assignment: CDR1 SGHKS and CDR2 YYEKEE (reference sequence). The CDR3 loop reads CASTPGFSVETQYF. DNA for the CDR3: TGTGCCAGCACCCCCGGCTTTTCAGTAGAGACCCAGTACTTC.

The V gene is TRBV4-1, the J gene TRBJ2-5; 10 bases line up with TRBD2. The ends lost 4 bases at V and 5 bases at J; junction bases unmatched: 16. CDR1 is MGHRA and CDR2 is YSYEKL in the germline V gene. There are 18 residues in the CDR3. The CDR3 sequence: CASSRQSPVAGGDETQYF. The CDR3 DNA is TGCGCCAGCAGCCGCCAATCCCCGGTAGCGGGAGGAGATGAGACCCAGTACTTC.

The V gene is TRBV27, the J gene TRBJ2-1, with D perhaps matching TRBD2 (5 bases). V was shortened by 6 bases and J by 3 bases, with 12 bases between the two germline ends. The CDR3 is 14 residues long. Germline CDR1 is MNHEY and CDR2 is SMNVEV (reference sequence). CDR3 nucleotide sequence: TGTGCCAGCAGGCCCTTAGCGATCTACAATGAGCAGTTCTTC. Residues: CASRPLAIYNEQFF.

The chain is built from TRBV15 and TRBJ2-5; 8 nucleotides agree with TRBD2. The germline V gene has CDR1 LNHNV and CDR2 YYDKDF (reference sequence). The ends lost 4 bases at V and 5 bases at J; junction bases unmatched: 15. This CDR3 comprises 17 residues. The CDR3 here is CATSTGDVAGSGETQYF. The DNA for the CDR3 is TGTGCCACCAGCACTGGGGACGTAGCGGGATCGGGCGAGACCCAGTACTTC.

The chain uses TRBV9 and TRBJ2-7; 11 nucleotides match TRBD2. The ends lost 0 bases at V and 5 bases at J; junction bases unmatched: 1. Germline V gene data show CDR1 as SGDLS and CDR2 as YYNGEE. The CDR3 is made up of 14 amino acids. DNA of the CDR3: TGTGCCAGCAGCGTAGGACTAGCGGGAAACGAGCAGTACTTC. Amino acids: CASSVGLAGNEQYF.

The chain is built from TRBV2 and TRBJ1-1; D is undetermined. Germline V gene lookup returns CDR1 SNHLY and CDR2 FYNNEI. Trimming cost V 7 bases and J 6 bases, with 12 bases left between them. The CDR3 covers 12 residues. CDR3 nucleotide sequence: TGTGCCAGCAATATAGCGGGTGCTGAAGCTTTCTTT. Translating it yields CASNIAGAEAFF.

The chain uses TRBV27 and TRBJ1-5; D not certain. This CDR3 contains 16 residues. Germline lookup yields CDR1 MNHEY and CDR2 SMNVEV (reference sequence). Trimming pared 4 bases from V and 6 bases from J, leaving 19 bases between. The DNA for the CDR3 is TGTGCCAGCAGTTCCACGGGCTACGGGGTGGGTCAGCCCCAGCATTTT. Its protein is CASSSTGYGVGQPQHF.

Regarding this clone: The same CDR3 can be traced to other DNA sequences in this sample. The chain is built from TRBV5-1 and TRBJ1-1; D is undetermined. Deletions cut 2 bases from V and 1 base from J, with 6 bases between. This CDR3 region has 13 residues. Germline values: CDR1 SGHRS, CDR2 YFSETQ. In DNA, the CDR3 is TGCGCCAGCAGCTTTGTATCGAACACTGAAGCTTTCTTT. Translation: CASSFVSNTEAFF. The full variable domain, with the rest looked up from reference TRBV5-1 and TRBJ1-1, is KAGVTQTPRYLIKTRGQQVTLSCSPISGHRSVSWYQQTPGQGLQFLFEYFSETQRNKGNFPGRFSGRQFSNSRSEMNVSTLELGDSALYLCASSFVSNTEAFFGQGTRLTVV.

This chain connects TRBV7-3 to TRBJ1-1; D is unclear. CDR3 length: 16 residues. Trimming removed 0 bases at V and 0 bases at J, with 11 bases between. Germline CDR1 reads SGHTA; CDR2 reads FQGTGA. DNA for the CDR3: TGTGCCAGCAGCTTAACTAGTATCGGTATGAACACTGAAGCTTTCTTT. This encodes CASSLTSIGMNTEAFF.

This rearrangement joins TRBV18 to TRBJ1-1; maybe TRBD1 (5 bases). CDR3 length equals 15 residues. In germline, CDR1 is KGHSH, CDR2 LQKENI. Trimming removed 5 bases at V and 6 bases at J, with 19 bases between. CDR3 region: CASSTGPGGSAEAFF. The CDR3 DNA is TGTGCCAGCTCAACAGGCCCCGGGGGAAGCGCTGAAGCTTTCTTT.